What follows describes a single TCR beta chain. Its antigen remains unknown. This entry is derived from a study of T-cell memory formation after mild COVID-19. From the 5' RACE reads, TCRdb called clonotypes with MiXCR, one entry per CDR3 protein. This sample has some 200,000 distinct CDR3 sequences, with 9.5% found just once. Notes on the study in general: CD4+ contracting clones lay mainly in CM and EM, CD8+ ones in EMRA.

The sequence was collected from a man younger than 35 who had mild COVID-19 (a few samples of this study predate the infection). Cell type and time point are not known. Sequencing input: PBMCs or a T cell subset sorted from them (not recorded which).

Written as DNA, the CDR3 is TGTGCCAGCAGCGTAGAGGGGACAGGGTACAACGAGCAGTACTTC. It is translated as CASSVEGTGYNEQYF. This chain joins TRBV9 and TRBJ2-7; 9 bases match TRBD1. The germline V gene has CDR1 SGDLS and CDR2 YYNGEE. The CDR3 spans 15 residues. Trimming took 0 bases from V and 5 from J; bases not matched to a gene: 6.